The source of this T cell receptor beta chain is a study of T cells in Graves' hyperthyroidism and ophthalmopathy. TCR beta CDR3 regions were amplified from RNA. RT-PCR in the first round (using the HTBI primer set) targeted the TCR CDR3. TCRdb reprocessed the multiplex PCR reads with MiXCR, giving one entry per CDR3 protein. Of some 510,000 distinct CDR3 sequences detected, less than 25% appear once; the ten largest clones hold approximately 26%. Patients counted as stable if ophthalmopathy did not develop within 18 months. Those patients with uncontrolled infection, other autoimmune disease, pregnancy or lactation were excluded. V lost 1 base and J 5 bases, leaving 14 bases between the germline ends. CDR3 length: 15 residues. The V gene's germline CDR1 is SGHTA and CDR2 FQGNSA. Study-wide points: It was a median approximately six months before onset that the model predicted ophthalmopathy. Most thyroid clonotypes that were expanded above 0.001 also turned up in blood.

With respect to this clonotype: What it binds is not known.

The rearrangement links TRBV7-2 to TRBJ2-5; D is undetermined. The specimen sequenced was blood. The clonotype originates from a man aged 18 to 29 with Graves' hyperthyroidism. The CDR3 loop is CASSLGQGLRETQYF. Written as DNA, the CDR3 is TGTGCCAGCAGCTTAGGGCAAGGCCTTAGGGAGACCCAGTACTTC.